This entry concerns a single T cell receptor (beta chain). Method: immunoSEQ multiplex PCR; TCRdb's copy keeps in-frame clones and lacks some. The sample has about 130,000 clones, 92% seen once. Trimming cost V 2 bases and J 11 bases, with 24 bases left between them. The CDR3 sequence is 16 residues long. Looked up from germline, CDR1 is MDHEN and CDR2 is SYDVKM. The sample is drawn from a study of T cell responses to AZD1222 COVID-19 vaccine. The receptor was isolated from an adult who received the AZD1222 COVID-19 vaccine. The chain uses TRBV28 and TRBJ1-1; D remains unclear. Sequenced here: peripheral blood, sampled 28 days after the second AZD1222 dose. The CDR3 DNA is TGTGCCAGCAGTTTAGTGAGCGGGTCCGCAGCCCGGTATGCTTTCTTT. Translation: CASSLVSGSAARYAFF.